This passage covers 29 T cell receptor beta chains from one sample sequenced in a study of cytomegalovirus exposure and HLA in healthy donors. PCR involved 60 Vbeta and 13 Jbeta primers. Profiled with immunoSEQ multiplex PCR; TCRdb holds only in-frame clones, not every one. Here the sample spans about 160,000 clones, 75% to 80% being singletons. The sample consisted of PBMCs. The receptors come from a woman in her forties or fifties in good health and CMV-seropositive.

This chain links TRBV10-3 with TRBJ2-3, with TRBD2 identical over 9 bases. The germline CDR1 and CDR2 sequences are ENHRY and SYGVKD. Trimming took 0 bases from V and 7 from J; bases not matched to a gene: 11. The CDR3 runs 17 residues. The CDR3, as DNA: TGTGCCATCAGTGAGTCGATAGCGGGAGTGGAAGAAAATACGCAGTATTTT. It is translated as CAISESIAGVEENTQYF.

The chain has TRBV7-6 and TRBJ1-5; D unclear. Trimming pared 5 bases from V and 6 bases from J, leaving 17 bases between. There are 15 residues in the CDR3. Germline loops: CDR1 SGHVS, CDR2 FNYEAQ. DNA of the CDR3: TGTGCCAGCAGCCAAGGAGGGCGTGGAACTCAGCCCCAGCATTTT. Encoded protein: CASSQGGRGTQPQHF.

Written as DNA, the CDR3 is TGTGCCAGCAGCTTTAGCAGCAGCTCTGGGGCCAACGTCCTGACTTTC. Amino acid sequence: CASSFSSSSGANVLTF. V usage is TRBV5-4 and J usage is TRBJ2-6; D remains ambiguous. This CDR3 region has 16 residues. V was pared by 2 bases and J by 0 bases, with 9 bases between. Germline V gene sequence: CDR1 SGHNT, CDR2 YYREEE (reference sequence).

The chain's CDR3 is CASSPKGGGHTQYF. The CDR3 DNA follows: TGTGCCAGTAGCCCGAAAGGGGGGGGACATACGCAGTATTTT. The chain carries TRBV19 and TRBJ2-3; a possible D gene is TRBD2 (7 bases). V was pared by 6 bases and J by 7 bases, with 17 bases between. The CDR3 spans 14 residues. Germline CDR1 is LNHDA and CDR2 is SQIVND (reference sequence).

The chain couples TRBV10-3 to TRBJ2-3; TRBD1 might be the D (6 bases). The length of the CDR3 is 15 residues. The ends were cut back, 4 bases at V and 3 bases at J, with 14 bases in the middle. Looked up from germline, CDR1 is ENHRY and CDR2 is SYGVKD. The CDR3, as DNA: TGTGCCATCAGTGGGTTCGCAGGGGATACAGATACGCAGTATTTT. This sequence encodes CAISGFAGDTDTQYF.

The genes are TRBV10-2 and TRBJ2-3; TRBD2 aligns across 11 bases. Losses at the gene ends were 6 bases for V and 6 bases for J; bases not matched to a gene: 8. CDR3 size: 15 residues. Germline loops: CDR1 WSHSY, CDR2 SAAADI. CDR3 loop: CASRMGLAVLDTQYF. DNA for the CDR3: TGCGCCAGCAGGATGGGACTAGCGGTGCTCGATACGCAGTATTTT.

This chain links TRBV29-1 with TRBJ1-5; 8 nucleotides match TRBD1. Germline V lookup: CDR1 SQVTM, CDR2 ANQGSEA. V trimming: 6 bases; J trimming: 4 bases; junction bases outside the gene matches: 5. The CDR3 is 13 amino acids. As DNA, the CDR3 is TGCAGCGTGGGGACAGGCAGAAATCAGCCCCAGCATTTT. Protein sequence: CSVGTGRNQPQHF.

The CDR3 sequence: CASSSPGQGYSEQYF. The DNA for the CDR3 is TGTGCCAGCAGTTCGCCGGGACAGGGGTATAGTGAGCAGTACTTC. The gene calls are TRBV6-6 and TRBJ2-7; 10 bases agree with TRBD1. J was trimmed by 7 bases and V by 4 bases; bases with no gene match: 10. The CDR3 totals 15 residues. Germline V gene data show CDR1 as MNHNY and CDR2 as SVGAGI (reference sequence).

The chain combines TRBV5-6 with TRBJ1-4; 8 bases line up with TRBD1. V shed 3 bases, J shed 0 bases, and the junction held 4 bases outside the gene matches. The CDR3 has 16 amino acids. The V gene's germline CDR1 is SGHDT and CDR2 YYEEEE. The DNA for the CDR3 is TGTGCCAGCAGCTCAATACAGGGGGCAACTAATGAAAAACTGTTTTTT. Translating gives CASSSIQGATNEKLFF.

The J gene is TRBJ2-5, the V gene TRBV7-9; D not resolved. The CDR3 contains 13 residues. Germline values: CDR1 SEHNR, CDR2 FQNEAQ (reference sequence). Trimming shortened V by 0 bases and J by 5 bases, and 7 bases separated the two germline ends. CDR3 coding DNA: TGTGCCAGCAGCTTAGCCGCCACTGAGACCCAGTACTTC. Protein product: CASSLAATETQYF.

The V gene is TRBV19, the J gene TRBJ1-4, with D uncertain. With 6 bases removed from V and 13 bases from J, the gap between germline ends came to 21 bases. CDR1 is LNHDA and CDR2 is SQIVND in the germline V gene (reference sequence). This CDR3 region has 14 residues. The CDR3 bases are TGTGCCAGTAGCTTGACCGGACGGGGAGAGGGACTGTTTTTT. Amino acid sequence: CASSLTGRGEGLFF. Full variable domain (outside the CDR3, taken from reference TRBV19 and TRBJ1-4): DGGITQSPKYLFRKEGQNVTLSCEQNLNHDAMYWYRQDPGQGLRLIYYSQIVNDFQKGDIAEGYSVSREKKESFPLTVTSAQKNPTAFYLCASSLTGRGEGLFFGSGTQLSVL.

This clone occurred a few times. V gene TRBV6-5 combines with J gene TRBJ2-7; 8 bases are a match to TRBD1. The CDR3 consists of 14 residues. V shed 5 bases and J 1 base; nucleotides not matched to a gene: 4. The V gene's germline CDR1 is MNHEY and CDR2 SVGAGI. CDR3 sequence reads: CASSPTGASYEQYF. Here the CDR3 DNA reads TGTGCCAGCAGTCCGACAGGGGCGTCCTACGAGCAGTACTTC.

CDR3 sequence: CASSLREGKFGGYTF. Here the CDR3 DNA reads TGTGCCAGCAGCTTAAGGGAGGGTAAATTTGGTGGCTACACCTTC. The chain combines TRBV7-8 with TRBJ1-2; no definite D call. V was trimmed by 2 bases and J by 7 bases, leaving 17 bases between them. Germline loops: CDR1 SGHVS, CDR2 FQNEAQ. This CDR3 contains 15 residues.

This clone appeared a single time. The chain couples TRBV6-6 to TRBJ1-5, with 7 bases matching TRBD1. After removal of 6 bases from V and 2 bases from J, the junction contained 7 bases not matched to a gene. This CDR3 has 15 residues. Germline lookup yields CDR1 MNHNY and CDR2 SVGAGI (reference sequence). CDR3 protein: CASSRRQGGNQPQHF. CDR3 sequence (DNA): TGTGCCAGCAGCCGGCGACAGGGAGGCAATCAGCCCCAGCATTTT.

The J gene is TRBJ1-5, the V gene TRBV21-1. TRBV21-1 is noted as a pseudogene. There are 14 residues in the CDR3. This CDR3 is CASRPGDSNQPQHF. The CDR3 DNA reads as TGTGCCAGCCGGCCGGGGGATAGCAATCAGCCCCAGCATTTT.

The rearrangement joins TRBV28 to TRBJ1-6, with D maybe TRBD1 (5 bases). CDR1 is MDHEN, CDR2 SYDVKM, per germline. There are 15 residues in the CDR3. With 2 bases removed from V and 7 bases from J, the gap between germline ends came to 12 bases. CDR3 sequence (DNA): TGTGCCAGCAGTTTAGAAAAATCAGGGAATTCACCCCTCCACTTT. It is translated as CASSLEKSGNSPLHF. Full variable domain (missing parts from reference TRBV28 and TRBJ1-6): DVKVTQSSRYLVKRTGEKVFLECVQDMDHENMFWYRQDPGLGLRLIYFSYDVKMKEKGDIPEGYSVSREKKERFSLILESASTNQTSMYLCASSLEKSGNSPLHFGNGTRLTVT.

The sample holds a few counts of this clone. This rearrangement joins TRBV7-9 to TRBJ2-1; TRBD2 agrees at 12 bases. CDR3 length: 17 amino acids. With 1 base clipped from V and 8 bases from J, the junction kept 9 bases outside the gene matches. Germline V lookup: CDR1 SEHNR, CDR2 FQNEAQ (reference sequence). The CDR3 sequence: CASSLGVTSGGLDEQFF. The CDR3 coding sequence is TGTGCCAGCAGCTTAGGTGTGACTAGCGGGGGCCTCGATGAGCAGTTCTTC.

The chain has TRBV28 and TRBJ2-5; 8 bases are shared with TRBD1. Germline V CDR1 and CDR2: MDHEN, SYDVKM. This CDR3 has 13 amino acids. The J segment lost 3 bases and the V segment lost 6 bases, leaving 3 bases of the junction unmatched. Here the CDR3 DNA reads TGTGCCAGCAGAGACAGGGGAAAAGAGACCCAGTACTTC. Its protein product is CASRDRGKETQYF.

This rearrangement joins TRBV29-1 to TRBJ2-3; perhaps TRBD2 as D (8 bases). The V gene's germline CDR1 is SQVTM and CDR2 ANQGSEA. Trimming removed 3 bases from V and 6 bases from J, with 19 bases in between. This CDR3 is 15 amino acids long. CDR3 region: CSVEITGRGRDTQYF. CDR3 DNA sequence: TGCAGCGTTGAGATCACCGGGAGGGGGCGGGATACGCAGTATTTT.

The chain recombines TRBV27 with TRBJ2-7, with D hard to call. The germline V and J ends were trimmed by 6 bases and 1 base, with 10 bases remaining between them. This CDR3 has 13 amino acids. Germline CDR1 MNHEY, CDR2 SMNVEV (reference sequence). This chain's CDR3 is CASSRYSSYEQYF. The CDR3 nucleotides read TGTGCCAGCAGCCGATACAGTTCCTACGAGCAGTACTTC.

This clone was recorded only once. The genes are TRBV28 and TRBJ1-1, with D perhaps matching TRBD1 (5 bases). The V gene lost 0 bases and the J gene lost 11 bases, with 13 bases spanning the gap. Germline V lookup: CDR1 MDHEN, CDR2 SYDVKM. This CDR3 region has 13 residues. CDR3 amino acids: CASSLWGGGMAFF. The CDR3 DNA sequence: TGTGCCAGCAGTTTATGGGGCGGGGGGATGGCTTTCTTT.

Worth noting for this clone: Compared with germline, one end of the junction differs, possibly owing to a read error. Within the sample, other DNA sequences also encode this same CDR3. The chain couples TRBV28 to TRBJ1-6; 7 bases line up with TRBD1. The CDR3 is 15 residues long. Germline V gene data show CDR1 as MDHEN and CDR2 as SYDVKM. The CDR3 DNA reads TGTGCCAGCAGTCCCATTCGCAGGGGGAATTCACCCCTCCACTTC. As protein: CASSPIRRGNSPLHF.

V and J are TRBV20-1 and TRBJ2-1; no clear D gene. The CDR3 has 11 amino acids. Germline V gene lookup returns CDR1 DFQATT and CDR2 SNEGSKA (reference sequence). Trimming took off 2 bases at V and 10 bases at J, with 9 bases between the two ends. The CDR3: CSARSFGEQFF. CDR3 bases: TGCAGTGCTAGATCGTTCGGGGAGCAGTTCTTC.

In DNA form, the CDR3 reads TGTGCCAGCAGCTTGGGGGGCACGGAGACTGAAGCTTTCTTT. Translation: CASSLGGTETEAFF. The chain has TRBV5-6 and TRBJ1-1, with TRBD1 as a possible D gene (5 bases). This CDR3 contains 14 residues. V dropped 0 bases and J dropped 5 bases, with 11 bases sitting between them. Per the germline V gene, CDR1 is SGHDT and CDR2 is YYEEEE.

J is TRBJ2-3 and V is TRBV2, with 8 bases lining up with TRBD2. Germline-derived CDR1 and CDR2 are SNHLY and FYNNEI. The CDR3 is 14 amino acids. V was clipped by 4 bases and J by 4 bases; unmatched bases: 4. This chain's CDR3 is CASSGAGAADTQYF. Here the CDR3 DNA reads TGTGCCAGCAGTGGAGCGGGAGCTGCAGATACGCAGTATTTT.

This sequence joins TRBV7-9 and TRBJ2-5; 9 nucleotides align to TRBD2. V was pared by 5 bases and J by 5 bases, with 6 bases of the junction left unmatched. The CDR3 length is 14 residues. Looked up from germline, CDR1 is SEHNR and CDR2 is FQNEAQ (reference sequence). The CDR3: CASSPGLAPETQYF. DNA of the CDR3: TGTGCCAGCAGCCCGGGACTAGCCCCTGAGACCCAGTACTTC.

V usage is TRBV11-2 and J usage is TRBJ2-7, with TRBD1 matching 10 bases. With 3 bases clipped from V and 5 bases from J, the junction kept 4 bases outside the gene matches. CDR1 is SGHAT and CDR2 is FQNNGV in the germline V gene. This CDR3 has 14 residues. Here the CDR3 reads CASSLGTGEDEQYF. The CDR3 nucleotides read TGTGCCAGCAGCTTGGGGACAGGGGAGGACGAGCAGTACTTC.

This clone was detected a few times. This chain connects TRBV9 to TRBJ2-7; 9 nucleotides line up with TRBD1. CDR3 size: 15 residues. Germline trimming cut 4 bases from V and 2 bases from J; bases unmatched to any gene: 7. Per germline, CDR1 SGDLS and CDR2 YYNGEE. The CDR3 is CASSPGTGNTYEQYF. The CDR3, as DNA: TGTGCCAGCAGCCCCGGGACAGGGAATACCTACGAGCAGTACTTC.

The rearrangement joins TRBV6-6 to TRBJ1-2; the D is unclear. V dropped 5 bases and J dropped 3 bases, with 10 bases sitting between them. The CDR3 length is 13 residues. Germline CDR1 and CDR2: MNHNY and SVGAGI (reference sequence). This CDR3 reads CASSPTADYGYTF. CDR3 sequence (DNA): TGTGCCAGCAGTCCTACAGCTGACTATGGCTACACCTTC.